These 2 T cell receptor beta chains came from one sample sequenced in a study of CD8 T cells in Susac syndrome. With random hexamers, about 0.5 to 1 ug RNA was reverse transcribed. TCRdb re-derived calls from the immunoSEQ multiplex PCR reads in MiXCR, one entry per CDR3 protein. The table lists around 130,000 distinct CDR3 sequences, 75% to 90% of them singletons. The sample taken for sequencing was CD8+ T cells from PBMCs. The receptors originated from a human donor with multiple sclerosis.

This chain uses TRBV29-1 with TRBJ1-2; no firm D call. With 3 bases removed from V and 6 bases from J, the gap between germline ends came to 14 bases. The germline V gene encodes CDR1 SQVTM and CDR2 ANQGSEA. CDR3 size: 13 residues. In nucleotides, the CDR3 is TGCAGCGTTGACATGGGCAGCGTTCATGGCTACACCTTC. It specifies CSVDMGSVHGYTF. Based on the CDR3 plus reference TRBV29-1 and TRBJ1-2, the full variable domain is SAVISQKPSRDICQRGTSLTIQCQVDSQVTMMFWYRQQPGQSLTLIATANQGSEATYESGFVIDKFPISRPNLTFSTLTVSNMSPEDSSIYLCSVDMGSVHGYTFGSGTRLTVV.

The chain joins TRBV2 to TRBJ1-4; 7 bases fit TRBD1. V was pared by 1 base and J by 8 bases, with 10 bases of the junction left unmatched. This CDR3 contains 16 residues. Germline CDR1 and CDR2: SNHLY and FYNNEI. CDR3 protein: CASSEEVRTGIEKLFF. CDR3 coding DNA: TGTGCCAGCAGTGAAGAAGTTCGGACAGGTATCGAAAAACTGTTTTTT.